A single sample gave rise to the 28 T cell receptor beta chains below, sequenced in a study of T cells in Graves' hyperthyroidism and ophthalmopathy. Amplification of TCR beta CDR3 regions used RNA as the template. The primer set for the first-round RT-PCR of the TCR CDR3 was HTBI. Using its own MiXCR run on the multiplex PCR reads, TCRdb lists one record per CDR3 protein. The sample carries under 400,000 distinct CDR3 sequences, 15% to 20% recorded once. Sequencing was done on a sample of blood. Every receptor here comes from a woman in her forties or fifties with Graves' hyperthyroidism.

This clonotype was counted only a few times. The rearrangement links TRBV7-7 to TRBJ1-1; the D gene is possibly TRBD1 (5 bases). The CDR3 is made up of 15 amino acids. Looked up from germline, CDR1 is SSHAT and CDR2 is FNYEAQ (reference sequence). The CDR3 DNA is TGTGCTATGGGGTGGGGGAGGAGGGAGGACACTGAAGCTTTCTTT. It codes for CAMGWGRREDTEAFF.

This rearrangement joins TRBV7-9 to TRBJ2-3; the D call may be TRBD1 or TRBD2 (6 bases each). The CDR3 runs to 14 residues. Deletions cut 7 bases from V and 5 bases from J, with 16 bases between. Per the germline V gene, CDR1 is SEHNR and CDR2 is FQNEAQ (reference sequence). The CDR3: CASIEGGGQDTQYF. The CDR3 DNA follows: TGTGCCAGCATCGAAGGGGGAGGACAAGATACGCAGTATTTT.

This clonotype was detected only a few times. The rearrangement joins TRBV5-8 to TRBJ2-7; no clear D gene. CDR1 is SGHTS and CDR2 is YDEGEE in the germline V gene. Trimming cost V 0 bases and J 7 bases, with 17 bases left between them. The CDR3 spans 15 residues. The CDR3 reads CASSLEVFGVGEQYF. The CDR3, as DNA: TGTGCCAGCAGCTTGGAAGTTTTTGGGGTTGGGGAGCAGTACTTC.

The chain couples TRBV19 to TRBJ1-5; D might be TRBD1 (5 bases). The V end was cut by 3 bases, the J end by 3 bases, with 9 bases between. The CDR3 contains 14 residues. The germline V gene has CDR1 LNHDA and CDR2 SQIVND (reference sequence). Here the CDR3 reads CASSMRGFNQPQHF. In DNA, the CDR3 is TGTGCCAGTAGTATGAGGGGTTTCAATCAGCCCCAGCATTTT. Looking up the rest from reference TRBV19 and TRBJ1-5 gives the full variable domain: DGGITQSPKYLFRKEGQNVTLSCEQNLNHDAMYWYRQDPGQGLRLIYYSQIVNDFQKGDIAEGYSVSREKKESFPLTVTSAQKNPTAFYLCASSMRGFNQPQHFGDGTRLSIL.

This clonotype was observed a handful of times. This chain uses TRBV29-1 with TRBJ2-3, with 7 bases that match TRBD2. V lost 7 bases and J lost 6; bases outside the gene matches: 7. The germline gives CDR1 SQVTM, CDR2 ANQGSEA. The CDR3 has 12 residues. CDR3 loop: CSAKLGGDTQYF. The CDR3 nucleotides read TGCAGCGCGAAGCTCGGGGGGGATACGCAGTATTTT.

V usage is TRBV19 and J usage is TRBJ2-5; 10 bases align to TRBD2. Germline V CDR1 and CDR2: LNHDA, SQIVND (reference sequence). The CDR3 runs 14 residues. The junction had 4 bases not matched to a gene; V was cut back by 4 bases and J by 5 bases. CDR3 nucleotides: TGTGCCAGTAGTACCGTAGCGGGGGGTGAGACCCAGTACTTC. Amino acid sequence: CASSTVAGGETQYF.

This clonotype showed up many times. The rearrangement links TRBV2 to TRBJ2-7; tentatively, D is TRBD2 (6 bases). Trimming removed 4 bases at V and 2 bases at J, with 9 bases between. CDR3 length equals 13 residues. The germline V gene encodes CDR1 SNHLY and CDR2 FYNNEI. The CDR3 region has the DNA TGTGCCAGCAGTGCGGGACTCCCCTACGAGCAGTACGTC. Amino acid sequence: CASSAGLPYEQYV.

This clonotype was observed a handful of times. The chain combines TRBV29-1 with TRBJ2-3, with no clear D. The ends were cut back, 7 bases at V and 3 bases at J, with 5 bases in the middle. In germline, CDR1 is SQVTM, CDR2 ANQGSEA. The CDR3 is 10 residues long. The CDR3 protein is CSAGTDTQYF. CDR3 bases: TGCAGCGCTGGGACAGATACGCAGTATTTT.

The chain links TRBV28 to TRBJ2-2; 7 bases match TRBD2. The CDR3 runs 15 residues. Germline-derived CDR1 and CDR2 are MDHEN and SYDVKM. J was trimmed by 2 bases and V by 6 bases; bases with no gene match: 6. As DNA, the CDR3 is TGTGCCAGCAGGGGAGGGGCGACAAACACCGGGGAGCTGTTTTTT. Encoded protein: CASRGGATNTGELFF.

The gene calls are TRBV10-3 and TRBJ1-1; 7 bases map to TRBD1. This CDR3 region has 13 residues. From germline, CDR1 is ENHRY and CDR2 SYGVKD. Unmatched junction bases numbered 2, after V lost 6 bases and J lost 1 base. CDR3 sequence: CAIRGTENTEAFF. CDR3 in DNA: TGTGCCATCAGGGGGACAGAGAACACTGAAGCTTTCTTT.

This clonotype occurred many times. The chain has TRBV6-2 or TRBV6-3 and TRBJ2-7; 14 nucleotides line up with TRBD2. Germline trimming cut 4 bases from V and 4 bases from J; bases unmatched to any gene: 6. This CDR3 is 16 amino acids long. CDR1 MNHEY and CDR2 SVGEGT come from the germline V gene. CDR3 DNA sequence: TGTGCCAGCAGTTTATCCGGGACTAGCGGGAGTTACGAGCAGTACTTC. This codes for CASSLSGTSGSYEQYF.

This clonotype showed up many times. This chain joins TRBV6-1 and TRBJ1-5, with 7 bases matching TRBD1. V gave up 5 bases and J gave up 0 bases; unmatched junction bases: 7. This CDR3 region has 16 residues. CDR1 and CDR2 from the germline V gene are MNHNS and SASEGT. This CDR3 reads CASSPQTGFSNQPQHF. The CDR3 region has the DNA TGTGCCAGCAGTCCCCAGACAGGGTTTAGCAATCAGCCCCAGCATTTT.

The chain couples TRBV30 to TRBJ2-2, with 11 bases identical to TRBD2. V lost 2 bases, J lost 0 bases, and 5 bases stayed unmatched. The V gene's germline CDR1 is GTSNPN and CDR2 SVGIG (reference sequence). The CDR3 totals 17 residues. CDR3 coding DNA: TGTGCCTGGAGTCCGGGACTAGCGGAAACGAACACCGGGGAGCTGTTTTTT. Its protein is CAWSPGLAETNTGELFF.

This clonotype was counted many times. The V call is TRBV7-8, the J call TRBJ2-7, with D perhaps matching TRBD1 (5 bases). V was cut by 1 base and J by 6 bases, with 19 bases left in between. This CDR3 comprises 16 residues. Germline V gene data show CDR1 as SGHVS and CDR2 as FQNEAQ. The CDR3 DNA sequence: TGTGCCAGCAGCTTAGGGGGCGGCGGAAGCTTAGCCGAGCAGTACTTC. Its translation is CASSLGGGGSLAEQYF.

Ten or more counts support this clonotype. V and J are TRBV3-1 and TRBJ2-1; the D is unclear. V was shortened by 1 base and J by 8 bases, with 3 bases between the two germline ends. The CDR3 extends over 11 amino acids. Looked up from germline, CDR1 is LGHDT and CDR2 is YNNKEL (reference sequence). The CDR3 sequence is CASSQVDEQFF. The CDR3 region has the DNA TGTGCCAGCAGCCAAGTGGATGAGCAGTTCTTC.

In this sample, this clonotype turned up many times. V is TRBV20-1 and J is TRBJ2-3, with D perhaps TRBD2 (6 bases). Germline values: CDR1 DFQATT, CDR2 SNEGSKA (reference sequence). The CDR3 has 13 amino acids. The V gene lost 0 bases and the J gene lost 5 bases, with 9 bases spanning the gap. CDR3 region: CSARDTGVDTQYF. The CDR3 nucleotides read TGCAGTGCTAGAGATACGGGAGTAGATACGCAGTATTTT.

This clonotype was detected many times. The chain joins TRBV12-3 or TRBV12-4 to TRBJ2-5, with D unresolved. CDR3 length: 11 amino acids. Between the trimmed V and J ends, which lost 3 bases and 7 bases, there was a span of 6 bases. CDR3: CASSFKVTQYF. The CDR3 DNA follows: TGTGCCAGCAGTTTTAAGGTGACCCAGTACTTC.

The chain combines TRBV7-2 with TRBJ1-2, with D perhaps matching TRBD1 (6 bases). The CDR3 has 15 residues. Trimming removed 5 bases from V and 7 bases from J, with 20 bases in between. The V gene's germline CDR1 is SGHTA and CDR2 FQGNSA. CDR3 DNA sequence: TGTGCCAGCAGCCCGGAGGGGGTTCCCGAGGGTGGCTACACCTTC. It encodes CASSPEGVPEGGYTF.

This clonotype was counted at least ten times. V usage is TRBV5-1 and J usage is TRBJ2-5; tentatively, D is TRBD2 (5 bases). Germline CDR1 reads SGHRS; CDR2 reads YFSETQ. Trimming took 6 bases from V and 4 from J, leaving 13 bases between them. This CDR3 has 13 residues. The CDR3, as DNA: TGCGCCAGCAATCGGGGTAACGGAGAGACCCAGTACTTC. Translating gives CASNRGNGETQYF.

This chain uses TRBV10-3 with TRBJ2-3; D not certain. The CDR3 loop spans 16 amino acids. Germline V lookup: CDR1 ENHRY, CDR2 SYGVKD. Trimming stripped 0 bases from V and 0 bases from J, with 10 bases between. This CDR3 is CAISESRRTSTDTQYF. The CDR3 bases are TGTGCCATCAGTGAGTCAAGGCGAACTAGCACAGATACGCAGTATTTT.

This clonotype was counted many times. The genes are TRBV3-1 and TRBJ1-5, with a tentative D call TRBD1 (5 bases). V was shortened by 3 bases and J by 6 bases, with 6 bases between the two germline ends. Germline CDR1 LGHDT, CDR2 YNNKEL (reference sequence). This CDR3 region has 12 residues. This CDR3 is CASSQRGQPQHF. The CDR3 DNA follows: TGTGCCAGCAGCCAGAGGGGTCAGCCCCAGCATTTT.

CDR3 residues: CASRSIAGGYEQYV. In DNA, the CDR3 is TGTGCCAGCAGATCGATAGCGGGAGGCTACGAGCAGTACGTC. The genes are TRBV6-1 and TRBJ2-7; 10 bases fit TRBD2. This CDR3 has 14 residues. The germline V gene encodes CDR1 MNHNS and CDR2 SASEGT. The V gene end was trimmed by 6 bases and the J gene end by 3 bases; junction bases not matched to a gene: 5.

This clonotype occurred a few times. This sequence joins TRBV12-3 or TRBV12-4 and TRBJ2-2; tentative D call: TRBD2 (5 bases). The CDR3 has 15 amino acids. Trimming left V 3 bases short and J 1 base short, with 9 bases between. CDR3 nucleotides: TGTGCCAGCAGTTTCGCTGCGGGGAACACCGGGGAGCTGTTTTTT. Amino acids: CASSFAAGNTGELFF.

The rearrangement links TRBV6-1 to TRBJ1-2, with 7 nucleotides matching TRBD1. The CDR3 consists of 13 residues. V lost 5 bases to trimming and J lost 13 bases; unmatched junction nucleotides: 13. CDR1 and CDR2 from the germline V gene are MNHNS and SASEGT. For the CDR3, the DNA is TGTGCCAGCAGTCCCCGGGAAACACAGGGGTCCACCTTC. Amino acid sequence: CASSPRETQGSTF.

This clonotype was seen many times. The gene calls are TRBV12-3 or TRBV12-4 and TRBJ1-1; D remains unclear. The CDR3 spans 13 residues. V lost 4 bases to trimming and J lost 6 bases, with 12 bases between them. This CDR3 reads CASSSHSGAEAFF. CDR3 nucleotide sequence: TGTGCCAGCAGTTCACACAGCGGGGCTGAAGCTTTCTTT.

This clonotype occurred a few times. The chain couples TRBV30 to TRBJ1-3; D uncertain. CDR1 GTSNPN and CDR2 SVGIG come from the germline V gene (reference sequence). V lost 2 bases to trimming and J lost 0 bases, with 8 bases between them. The CDR3 loop spans 14 amino acids. The CDR3 is CAWSMGTSGNTIYF. CDR3 bases: TGTGCCTGGAGTATGGGAACCTCTGGAAACACCATATATTTT.

Points on this clonotype: The junction and the germline gene differ at one end; a read error may be behind it. This chain joins TRBV5-1 and TRBJ1-5; D remains ambiguous. Germline assignment: CDR1 SGHRS and CDR2 YFSETQ. The CDR3 runs 15 residues. The CDR3 is CASSEDSDSNQSQHF. CDR3 sequence (DNA): TGCGCCAGCAGCGAGGATAGTGATAGCAATCAGTCCCAGCATTTT.

To note about this clonotype: A much larger clone differs from this one at a single base, so this may be a read error. The rearrangement links TRBV18 to TRBJ2-2, with D hard to call. Germline V lookup: CDR1 KGHSH, CDR2 LQKENI. The CDR3 is made up of 13 amino acids. DNA of the CDR3: TGTACCAGCTCACCTTTAGACACCGGGGAGCTGTTTTTT. Translation gives CTSSPLDTGELFF.